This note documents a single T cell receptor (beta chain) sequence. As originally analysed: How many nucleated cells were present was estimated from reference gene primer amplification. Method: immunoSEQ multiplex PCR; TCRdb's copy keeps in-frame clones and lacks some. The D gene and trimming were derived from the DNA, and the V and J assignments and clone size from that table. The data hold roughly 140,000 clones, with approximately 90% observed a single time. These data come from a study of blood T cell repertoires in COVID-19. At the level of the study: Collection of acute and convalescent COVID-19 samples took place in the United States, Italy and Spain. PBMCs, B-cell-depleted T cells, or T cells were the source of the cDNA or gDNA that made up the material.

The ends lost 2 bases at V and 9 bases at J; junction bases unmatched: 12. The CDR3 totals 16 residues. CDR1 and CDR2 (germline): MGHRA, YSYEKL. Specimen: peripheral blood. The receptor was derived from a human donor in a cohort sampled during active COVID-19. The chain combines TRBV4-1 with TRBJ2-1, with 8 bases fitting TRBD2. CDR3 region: CASSQLPLGTSLEQFF. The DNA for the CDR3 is TGCGCCAGCAGCCAACTCCCTCTCGGGACTAGTCTTGAGCAGTTCTTC.